The 9 T cell receptor beta chains below were found in one sample sequenced in a study of response to subunit inactivated influenza vaccine. Each CDR3 protein is one row after TCRdb ran MiXCR on the RT-PCR reads. The sample consists of roughly 500,000 distinct CDR3 sequences, 16% of them appearing once. The starting material was CD4+ T cells sorted from PBMCs, obtained around 25 months after vaccination. Receptors were obtained from a man aged 50 to 75 who received an inactivated influenza vaccine.

The V call is TRBV6-2 or TRBV6-3, the J call TRBJ2-3; tentatively, D is TRBD1 (7 bases). Germline CDR1 and CDR2: MNHEY and SVGEGT. V was trimmed by 5 bases and J by 1 base, leaving 16 bases between them. This CDR3 spans 16 amino acids. CDR3 DNA sequence: TGTGCCAGCAGTAACCTCAGGGGGGTTGGCACAGATACGCAGTATTTT. It is translated as CASSNLRGVGTDTQYF.

The V and J genes are TRBV5-1 and TRBJ2-5; TRBD2 matches at 10 bases. Germline CDR1 is SGHRS and CDR2 is YFSETQ. The CDR3 extends over 15 amino acids. V shed 3 bases and J 1 base; nucleotides not matched to a gene: 3. The CDR3 DNA follows: TGCGCCAGCAGCTCACTAGCGGGGAGCCAAGAGACCCAGTACTTC. The encoded protein is CASSSLAGSQETQYF. Full variable domain (remainder filled in from reference TRBV5-1 and TRBJ2-5): KAGVTQTPRYLIKTRGQQVTLSCSPISGHRSVSWYQQTPGQGLQFLFEYFSETQRNKGNFPGRFSGRQFSNSRSEMNVSTLELGDSALYLCASSSLAGSQETQYFGPGTRLLVL.

This clonotype occurred a few times. The V gene is TRBV9, the J gene TRBJ1-4, with D perhaps TRBD1 (6 bases). V was cut by 4 bases and J by 2 bases, with 9 bases left in between. The CDR3 has 14 amino acids. CDR1 and CDR2 from the germline V gene are SGDLS and YYNGEE. As DNA, the CDR3 is TGTGCCAGCAGCTCCCAGGGGACTAATGAAAAACTGTTTTTT. Amino acid sequence: CASSSQGTNEKLFF.

This clonotype appeared many times. The V call is TRBV11-2, the J call TRBJ2-3; unclear D gene. Germline lookup yields CDR1 SGHAT and CDR2 FQNNGV. The CDR3 is 12 amino acids. Between the trimmed V and J ends, which lost 6 bases and 0 bases, there was a span of 4 bases. In DNA, the CDR3 is TGTGCCAGCAGTTCCAGCACAGATACGCAGTATTTT. As protein: CASSSSTDTQYF.

This clonotype was seen more than once but under ten times. This chain uses TRBV4-1 with TRBJ2-1; 10 bases line up with TRBD2. The CDR3 sequence is 14 residues long. J was trimmed by 8 bases and V by 4 bases; bases with no gene match: 5. The germline V gene encodes CDR1 MGHRA and CDR2 YSYEKL. CDR3 sequence reads: CASSRTLAGDEQFF. The CDR3 DNA reads TGCGCCAGCAGCCGTACTCTAGCGGGGGATGAGCAGTTCTTC.

This clonotype was seen only a few times. The rearrangement joins TRBV6-2 or TRBV6-3 to TRBJ2-7; D unclear. This CDR3 has 11 residues. From germline, CDR1 is MNHEY and CDR2 SVGEGT. Trimming removed 6 bases from V and 4 bases from J, with 7 bases in between. The CDR3 is CASRDGYEQYF. CDR3 DNA: TGTGCCAGCAGAGACGGTTACGAGCAGTACTTC.

The CDR3 DNA reads TGTGCCATCAGTGAGTACGAAAACACCGGGGAGCTGTTTTTT. This translates into CAISEYENTGELFF. The V and J genes are TRBV10-3 and TRBJ2-2; D gene ambiguous. The V gene's germline CDR1 is ENHRY and CDR2 SYGVKD. The CDR3 is 14 amino acids. V dropped 1 base and J dropped 2 bases, with 5 bases sitting between them.

The rearrangement joins TRBV28 to TRBJ2-7, with D tentatively TRBD1 or TRBD2 (7 bases each). The V gene's germline CDR1 is MDHEN and CDR2 SYDVKM. This CDR3 comprises 15 residues. V dropped 5 bases and J dropped 4 bases, with 18 bases sitting between them. The CDR3 spells CASSQPTGRGYEQYF. DNA for the CDR3: TGTGCCAGCAGTCAACCGACAGGGAGGGGGTACGAGCAGTACTTC.

The chain links TRBV20-1 to TRBJ1-4, with D uncertain. Trimming took 3 bases from V and 7 from J, leaving 12 bases between them. The germline CDR1 and CDR2 sequences are DFQATT and SNEGSKA (reference sequence). The CDR3 is 13 amino acids. The chain's CDR3 is CSARGPGSEKLFF. In DNA, the CDR3 is TGCAGTGCTAGGGGTCCGGGGAGTGAAAAACTGTTTTTT.